This is a list of T cell receptor beta chains from one sample in a study of T-cell memory formation after mild COVID-19. TCRdb re-derived calls from the 5' RACE reads in MiXCR, one entry per CDR3 protein. The profile shows a few hundred thousand distinct CDR3 sequences, roughly 17% of them singletons. The sample consisted of PBMCs or a T cell subset sorted from them (not recorded which). Every receptor here comes from a man aged 18 to 30 who had mild COVID-19 (a few samples of this study predate the infection). Cell type and time point are not known. Both conserved end residues are part of each CDR3. A D gene is named only where the DNA matches it firmly. Expanded clones are given a class, and other clones once, few, many or no size at all.

j_call,clone_size,v_call,d_call,cdr3_length,cdr3_aa,cdr3_nt
TRBJ1-2,.,TRBV6-2/TRBV6-3,.,13,CASTDRRSYGYTF,TGTGCCAGCACCGACCGGCGGAGCTATGGCTACACCTTC
TRBJ1-3,few,TRBV5-1,.,13,CASSRDGGNTIYF,TGCGCCAGCAGCCGCGACGGGGGAAACACCATATATTTT
TRBJ1-6,few,TRBV6-2/TRBV6-3,.,14,CASSGPKSDSPLHF,TGTGCCAGCAGCGGCCCGAAAAGCGATTCACCCCTCCACTTT
TRBJ1-1,.,TRBV9,.,14,CASSGGWVNTEAFF,TGTGCCAGCAGCGGCGGGTGGGTTAACACTGAAGCTTTCTTT
TRBJ2-3,few,TRBV20-1,TRBD2,16,CSAGEMASGPTDTQYF,TGCAGTGCCGGGGAGATGGCTAGCGGGCCCACAGATACGCAGTATTTT
TRBJ1-1,few,TRBV7-2,.,13,CASKGGMNTEAFF,TGTGCCAGCAAGGGGGGAATGAACACTGAAGCTTTCTTT
TRBJ2-6,few,TRBV6-6,.,18,CASSYSRGILGGANVLTF,TGTGCCAGCAGTTACTCGAGAGGGATACTGGGTGGGGCCAACGTCCTGACTTTC
TRBJ2-2,few,TRBV7-2,TRBD1,16,CASSLLTGGYTGELFF,TGTGCCAGCAGCTTACTGACAGGGGGCTACACCGGGGAGCTGTTTTTT
TRBJ1-1,few,TRBV6-2/TRBV6-3,TRBD1,14,CASSYDRGRTEAFF,TGTGCCAGCAGTTACGACAGGGGGCGAACTGAAGCTTTCTTT
TRBJ2-2,few,TRBV6-2/TRBV6-3,.,13,CASSRNRAGELFF,TGTGCCAGCAGCCGAAACAGGGCCGGGGAGCTGTTTTTT
TRBJ2-3,.,TRBV5-5,TRBD2,15,CASRLAGLVTDTQYF,TGTGCCAGCAGACTAGCGGGGCTGGTAACAGATACGCAGTATTTT
TRBJ2-3,.,TRBV11-2,.,14,CASSLDRASDTQYF,TGTGCCAGCAGCTTAGATCGGGCGTCAGATACGCAGTATTTT
TRBJ1-2,.,TRBV6-6,.,14,CASSYFPEQDGYTF,TGTGCCAGCAGTTACTTCCCTGAGCAGGATGGCTACACCTTC
TRBJ2-3,.,TRBV9,TRBD2,14,CASSVFSGADTQYF,TGTGCCAGCAGCGTATTTAGCGGGGCAGATACGCAGTATTTT
TRBJ2-4,.,TRBV24-1,.,16,CATSEHLGGTKNIQYF,TGTGCCACCAGTGAGCACCTCGGGGGTACCAAAAACATTCAGTACTTC
TRBJ1-4,few,TRBV11-2,.,16,CASSARGGQGHEKLFF,TGTGCCAGCAGCGCCCGGGGGGGGCAGGGGCATGAAAAACTGTTTTTT
TRBJ1-5,few,TRBV4-3,.,13,CASSQDTREPQHF,TGCGCCAGCAGCCAAGATACCCGGGAACCCCAGCATTTT
TRBJ2-3,few,TRBV12-3/TRBV12-4,.,14,CASSLQDSTDTQYF,TGTGCCAGCAGCCTACAGGATAGCACAGATACGCAGTATTTT
TRBJ2-3,once,TRBV10-3,.,13,CAISGGSTDTQYF,TGTGCCATCAGTGGCGGGAGCACAGATACGCAGTATTTT
TRBJ2-1,few,TRBV4-2,.,16,CASSQETGHSYNEQFF,TGTGCCAGCAGCCAAGAAACGGGACACAGCTACAATGAGCAGTTCTTC
TRBJ2-3,few,TRBV5-1,.,15,CASSLEGLARHTQYF,TGCGCCAGCAGCTTGGAGGGGCTAGCGAGGCATACGCAGTATTTT
TRBJ1-2,.,TRBV5-1,.,15,CASSNSGTENYGYTF,TGCGCCAGCAGCAATTCCGGGACCGAGAACTATGGCTACACCTTC
TRBJ1-2,.,TRBV7-6,.,15,CASSPSGRDNYGYTF,TGTGCCAGCAGCCCCAGTGGGAGGGACAACTATGGCTACACCTTC
TRBJ2-1,many,TRBV11-2,.,14,CASSLVIDHNEQFF,TGTGCCAGCAGCTTAGTAATCGACCACAATGAGCAGTTCTTC
TRBJ2-1,.,TRBV5-4,.,16,CASSPAFGGRENEQFF,TGTGCCAGCAGCCCTGCTTTCGGGGGGCGGGAGAATGAGCAGTTCTTC
TRBJ2-1,.,TRBV7-2,TRBD2,17,CASSSGLAGGPYNEQFF,TGTGCCAGCAGCTCAGGACTAGCGGGGGGCCCCTACAATGAGCAGTTCTTC
TRBJ2-1,.,TRBV7-8,.,13,CASSAGGLLEQFF,TGTGCCAGCAGCGCCGGAGGTCTCTTGGAGCAGTTCTTC
TRBJ1-4,.,TRBV4-3,.,17,CASSQGSHGATNEKLFF,TGCGCCAGCAGCCAAGGTTCCCACGGTGCAACTAATGAAAAACTGTTTTTT
TRBJ2-1,.,TRBV7-2,TRBD2,18,CASSFGSSLAGGLWEQFF,TGTGCCAGCAGCTTCGGGTCCTCACTAGCGGGGGGGCTATGGGAGCAGTTCTTC
TRBJ2-3,.,TRBV2,.,16,CASTLGGLADTDTQYF,TGTGCCAGCACCCTAGGGGGGCTAGCGGACACAGATACGCAGTATTTT
TRBJ2-1,.,TRBV3-1,.,14,CASSQGGSGNEQFF,TGTGCCAGCAGCCAAGGGGGGTCTGGGAATGAGCAGTTCTTC
TRBJ2-4,few,TRBV6-2/TRBV6-3,.,16,CASSVLWGWAKNIQYF,TGTGCCAGCAGTGTATTGTGGGGGTGGGCCAAAAACATTCAGTACTTC
TRBJ2-1,.,TRBV5-1,TRBD1,14,CASSPYRGVEEQFF,TGCGCCAGCAGCCCATACAGGGGGGTAGAGGAGCAGTTCTTC
TRBJ2-5,.,TRBV5-1,TRBD2,17,CASSPGLAGGFQETQYF,TGCGCCAGCAGCCCGGGACTAGCGGGGGGCTTCCAAGAGACCCAGTACTTC
TRBJ2-3,.,TRBV11-2,TRBD2,17,CASRLGLAGGPRDTQYF,TGTGCCAGCAGACTTGGGCTAGCGGGGGGGCCCAGGGATACGCAGTATTTT
TRBJ2-1,.,TRBV5-1,.,13,CASSFDGGNEQFF,TGCGCCAGCAGCTTCGATGGGGGCAATGAGCAGTTCTTC
TRBJ1-1,few,TRBV11-1,.,12,CASSFKGTEAFF,TGTGCCAGCAGCTTTAAAGGAACTGAAGCTTTCTTT
TRBJ1-2,few,TRBV6-1,.,14,CASSEGARFYGYTF,TGTGCCAGCAGTGAGGGCGCTCGCTTCTATGGCTACACCTTC
TRBJ1-6,.,TRBV5-1,.,12,CASKVEDSPLHF,TGCGCCAGCAAGGTCGAGGATTCACCCCTCCACTTT
TRBJ2-3,.,TRBV4-3,TRBD1,18,CASSQAPFGTAITDTQYF,TGCGCCAGCAGCCAAGCTCCTTTTGGGACAGCTATCACAGATACGCAGTATTTT
TRBJ2-3,many,TRBV5-6,.,15,CASSLGSGRWDTQYF,TGTGCCAGCAGCTTGGGGTCAGGGAGGTGGGATACGCAGTATTTT
TRBJ2-7,.,TRBV20-1,.,15,CSGLTDGGPFWEQYF,TGCAGTGGCTTAACGGACGGGGGGCCCTTTTGGGAGCAGTACTTC
TRBJ1-5,many,TRBV18,.,14,CASSPDGALQPQHF,TGTGCCAGCTCACCGGACGGGGCGTTGCAACCCCAGCATTTT
TRBJ2-3,.,TRBV3-1,.,17,CASSSGAGGTSTDTQYF,TGTGCCAGCAGCTCGGGGGCCGGGGGGACATCCACAGATACGCAGTATTTT
TRBJ2-1,.,TRBV11-2,TRBD2,16,CASRSVRTSGVNEQFF,TGTGCCAGCAGGTCCGTTAGGACTAGCGGTGTCAATGAGCAGTTCTTC
TRBJ1-2,.,TRBV3-1,.,14,CASSQRESNYGYTF,TGTGCCAGCAGCCAGAGGGAGTCAAACTATGGCTACACCTTC
TRBJ1-2,many,TRBV28,.,14,CASSLPDAARGYTF,TGTGCCAGCAGTCTCCCCGACGCCGCGCGTGGCTACACCTTC
TRBJ2-2,.,TRBV27,.,13,CASRSPLSGELFF,TGTGCCAGCAGATCCCCGTTGAGCGGGGAGCTGTTTTTT
TRBJ2-5,.,TRBV7-2,TRBD1,13,CASGQGAGETQYF,TGTGCCAGCGGCCAGGGGGCGGGGGAGACCCAGTACTTC
TRBJ1-2,.,TRBV9,TRBD1,13,CASRAPLQGVYTF,TGTGCCAGCAGAGCCCCTTTACAGGGGGTCTACACCTTC
TRBJ2-7,.,TRBV5-1,.,12,CASSLTDYEQYF,TGCGCCAGCAGCCTGACCGACTACGAGCAGTACTTC
TRBJ1-3,once,TRBV29-1,TRBD1,15,CSVEADRSRGNTIYF,TGCAGCGTTGAAGCGGATCGGTCCAGGGGGAACACCATATATTTT
TRBJ2-3,many,TRBV12-3/TRBV12-4,.,13,CASSFSGADTQYF,TGTGCCAGCAGTTTCTCCGGGGCGGATACGCAGTATTTT
TRBJ2-3,few,TRBV5-1,.,12,CASSLDIDTQYF,TGCGCCAGCAGCTTGGATATAGATACGCAGTATTTT
TRBJ2-3,.,TRBV27,.,16,CASSLTRDPWGDTQYF,TGTGCCAGCAGTTTAACCCGGGACCCCTGGGGCGATACGCAGTATTTT
TRBJ2-1,.,TRBV28,TRBD2,15,CASNPGAGGRNEQFF,TGTGCCAGCAACCCAGGGGCGGGGGGGCGCAATGAGCAGTTCTTC
TRBJ1-1,few,TRBV12-3/TRBV12-4,.,13,CASSLRGYTEAFF,TGTGCCAGCAGTTTACGGGGGTACACTGAAGCTTTCTTT
TRBJ2-7,.,TRBV4-2,.,15,CASSQGARVIYEQYF,TGTGCCAGCAGCCAAGGGGCCAGGGTAATCTACGAGCAGTACTTC
TRBJ1-4,.,TRBV11-2,.,15,CASSLGRGVNEKLFF,TGTGCCAGCAGCTTAGGTCGGGGAGTTAATGAAAAACTGTTTTTT
TRBJ2-5,.,TRBV7-9,TRBD1,15,CASSWGQGDQETQYF,TGTGCCAGCAGCTGGGGACAGGGGGATCAAGAGACCCAGTACTTC